Detailed here is one T cell receptor (beta chain). The antigen remains unidentified. This specimen comes from a study of cytotoxic CD8 clonotypes in ibrutinib-treated CLL. Background on the study: Within the patient group, approximately 10 were relapsed/refractory and approximately 16 treatment-naive, and 17 were IGHV unmutated. Samples yielded averages of approximately 260,000 productive templates and 90,000 to 95,000 productive rearrangements. Regarding the study as a whole: At baseline, clonality was higher than in age-matched healthy donors and correlated with CD8+ counts.

Target depth was 1 in 200,000 to 1 in 1 million T cells, about 10x per clonotype. TCRdb's table, derived via immunoSEQ multiplex PCR, lists solely in-frame clones and lacks some. The sample carries roughly 150,000 clones, more than 75% recorded once. This sample comprised PBMCs, obtained after 12 months of ibrutinib treatment. The receptor comes from a human donor with chronic lymphocytic leukemia.

The CDR3 nucleotides are TGTGCCAGCAGTTTAAGGGGCGCCCTCTACGAGCAGTACTTC. Protein: CASSLRGALYEQYF. The V gene is TRBV27, the J gene TRBJ2-7; tentatively, D is TRBD1 (5 bases). This CDR3 has 14 residues. The V end was cut by 2 bases, the J end by 3 bases, with 11 bases between. Germline lookup yields CDR1 MNHEY and CDR2 SMNVEV (reference sequence).